These T cell receptor beta chains were read from a single sample in a study of prognosis after radiotherapy for stage I lung cancer. Via MiXCR, TCRdb re-called the multiplex PCR reads, giving one row per CDR3 protein. Of around 60,000 distinct CDR3 sequences detected, approximately 25% appear once; the ten largest clones hold around 8.1%. Source: PBMCs, taken before or after stereotactic body radiation therapy (not recorded which). These receptors were taken from a donor of 50 years or more with non-small cell lung cancer. Both conserved end residues are part of each CDR3. The D gene is left open where the match is weak. Clone size is given for some rows only: seen once, a few or many times, or a class if the clone is expanded.

clone_size	d_call	v_call	j_call	cdr3_nt	cdr3_aa
-	TRBD1	TRBV7-6	TRBJ2-1	TGTGCCAGCAGCTTCGGGACAGGGAGAGACAATGAGCAGTTCTTC	CASSFGTGRDNEQFF
many	-	TRBV6-5	TRBJ1-2	TGTGCCAGCAGTTACTCGACAGATCTTAACTATGGCTACACCTTC	CASSYSTDLNYGYTF
many	TRBD1	TRBV25-1	TRBJ2-7	TGTGCCAGCAGCGCCACTGACAGGGTTGGGTCCTACGAGCAGTACTTC	CASSATDRVGSYEQYF
many	-	TRBV7-6	TRBJ1-5	TGTGCCAGCAGCTTAGATTACAATCAGCCCCAGCATTTT	CASSLDYNQPQHF
many	-	TRBV2	TRBJ2-5	TGTGCCAGCAGTCCTGCGGGGCGGGAGACCCAGTACTTC	CASSPAGRETQYF
many	-	TRBV18	TRBJ1-3	TGTGCCAGCTCAGTCGCGTTTGCAAACACCATATATTTT	CASSVAFANTIYF
many	TRBD1	TRBV6-1	TRBJ1-1	TGTGCCAGCACCCACGAGGGGGCAGGGAACACTGAAGCTTTCTTT	CASTHEGAGNTEAFF
many	-	TRBV7-3	TRBJ2-1	TGTGCCAGCAGCTTATCCAGCCTCAATGAGCAGTTCTTC	CASSLSSLNEQFF
-	TRBD1	TRBV12-3/TRBV12-4	TRBJ2-3	TGTGCCAGCATTTCAACGTCGCTGGACAGGGGATATAATACTCAGTATTTT	CASISTSLDRGYNTQYF
many	-	TRBV24-1	TRBJ1-1	TGTGCCACCAGTGATTCTCCCCCAGGAGGCACTGAAGCTTTCTTT	CATSDSPPGGTEAFF